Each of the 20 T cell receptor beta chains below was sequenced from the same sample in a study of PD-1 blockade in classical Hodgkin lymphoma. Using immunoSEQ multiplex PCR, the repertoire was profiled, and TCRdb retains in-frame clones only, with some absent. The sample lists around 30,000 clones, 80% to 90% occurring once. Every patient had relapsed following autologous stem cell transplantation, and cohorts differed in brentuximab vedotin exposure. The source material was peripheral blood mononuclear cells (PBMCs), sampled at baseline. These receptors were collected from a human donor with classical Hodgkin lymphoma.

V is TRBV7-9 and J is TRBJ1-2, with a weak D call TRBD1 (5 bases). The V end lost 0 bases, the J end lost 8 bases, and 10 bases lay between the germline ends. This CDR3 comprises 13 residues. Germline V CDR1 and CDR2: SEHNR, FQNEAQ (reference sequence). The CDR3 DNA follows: TGTGCCAGCAGCTTAGCGGTGGGGCAGGGCTACACCTTC. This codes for CASSLAVGQGYTF. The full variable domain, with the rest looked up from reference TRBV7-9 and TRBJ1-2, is DTGVSQNPRHKITKRGQNVTFRCDPISEHNRLYWYRQTLGQGPEFLTYFQNEAQLEKSRLLSDRFSAERPKGSFSTLEIQRTEQGDSAMYLCASSLAVGQGYTFGSGTRLTVV.

CDR3 region: CASSLTGQGSRETQYF. For the CDR3, the DNA is TGCGCCAGCAGCTTGACCGGACAGGGGAGCCGGGAGACCCAGTACTTC. The V and J genes are TRBV5-1 and TRBJ2-5; 9 nucleotides agree with TRBD1. This CDR3 comprises 16 residues. Germline V gene data show CDR1 as SGHRS and CDR2 as YFSETQ. V dropped 1 base and J dropped 5; count of bases not matched to a gene: 9. Full variable domain (remainder filled in from reference TRBV5-1 and TRBJ2-5): KAGVTQTPRYLIKTRGQQVTLSCSPISGHRSVSWYQQTPGQGLQFLFEYFSETQRNKGNFPGRFSGRQFSNSRSEMNVSTLELGDSALYLCASSLTGQGSRETQYFGPGTRLLVL.

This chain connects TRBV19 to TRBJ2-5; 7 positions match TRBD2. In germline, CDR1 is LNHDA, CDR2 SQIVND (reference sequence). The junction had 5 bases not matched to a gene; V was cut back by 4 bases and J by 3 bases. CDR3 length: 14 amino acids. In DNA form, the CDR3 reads TGTGCCAGTAGTAAATCCAGCGGGGAAGAGACCCAGTACTTC. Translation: CASSKSSGEETQYF.

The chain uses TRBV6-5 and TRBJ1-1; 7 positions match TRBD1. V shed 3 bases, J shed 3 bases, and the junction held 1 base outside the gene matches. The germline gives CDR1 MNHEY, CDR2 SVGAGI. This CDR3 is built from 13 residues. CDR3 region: CASSYQGDTEAFF. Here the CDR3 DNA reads TGTGCCAGCAGTTATCAGGGGGACACTGAAGCTTTCTTT.

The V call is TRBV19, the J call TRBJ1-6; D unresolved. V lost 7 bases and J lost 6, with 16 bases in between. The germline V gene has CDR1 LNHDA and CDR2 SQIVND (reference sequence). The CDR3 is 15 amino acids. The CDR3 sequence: CASNRETEVNSPLHF. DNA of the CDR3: TGTGCCAGTAATCGGGAAACGGAGGTTAATTCACCCCTCCACTTT.

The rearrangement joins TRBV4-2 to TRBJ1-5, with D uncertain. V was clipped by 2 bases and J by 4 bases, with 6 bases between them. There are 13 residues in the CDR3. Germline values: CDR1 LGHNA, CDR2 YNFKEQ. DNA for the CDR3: TGTGCCAGCAGCCAAAGTGAAAATCAGCCCCAGCATTTT. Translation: CASSQSENQPQHF.

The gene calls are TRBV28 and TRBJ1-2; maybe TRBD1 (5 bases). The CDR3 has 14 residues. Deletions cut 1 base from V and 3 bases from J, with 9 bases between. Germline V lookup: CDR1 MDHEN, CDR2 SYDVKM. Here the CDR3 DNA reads TGTGCCAGCAGTTTATTAGGGGTTGACTATGGCTACACCTTC. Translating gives CASSLLGVDYGYTF.

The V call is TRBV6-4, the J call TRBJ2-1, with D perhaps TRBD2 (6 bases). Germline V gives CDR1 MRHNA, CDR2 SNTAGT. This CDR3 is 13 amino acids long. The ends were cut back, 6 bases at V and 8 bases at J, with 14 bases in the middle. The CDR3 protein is CASSGGLAHEQFF. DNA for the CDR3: TGTGCCAGCAGCGGGGGTCTAGCCCATGAGCAGTTCTTC.

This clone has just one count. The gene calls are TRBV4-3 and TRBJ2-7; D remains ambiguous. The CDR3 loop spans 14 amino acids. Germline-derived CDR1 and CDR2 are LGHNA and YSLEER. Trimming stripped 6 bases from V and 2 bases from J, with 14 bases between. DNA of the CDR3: TGCGCCAGCAGGCATGAGAGAGAACCCTACGAGCAGTACTTC. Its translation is CASRHEREPYEQYF.

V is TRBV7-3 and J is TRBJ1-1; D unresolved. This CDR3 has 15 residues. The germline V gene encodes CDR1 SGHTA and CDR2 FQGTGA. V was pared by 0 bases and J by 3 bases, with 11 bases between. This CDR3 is CASSLTAGPYTEAFF. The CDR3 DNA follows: TGTGCCAGCAGCTTAACGGCAGGCCCTTACACTGAAGCTTTCTTT.

The CDR3 sequence is CASSSQGWGNSPLHF. CDR3 nucleotides: TGTGCCAGCAGTTCACAGGGCTGGGGTAATTCACCCCTCCACTTT. This rearrangement joins TRBV6-6 to TRBJ1-6, with TRBD1 as a possible D gene (6 bases). The CDR3 runs to 15 residues. In germline, CDR1 is MNHNY, CDR2 SVGAGI (reference sequence). The V and J ends lost 4 bases and 6 bases respectively, with 13 bases between them.

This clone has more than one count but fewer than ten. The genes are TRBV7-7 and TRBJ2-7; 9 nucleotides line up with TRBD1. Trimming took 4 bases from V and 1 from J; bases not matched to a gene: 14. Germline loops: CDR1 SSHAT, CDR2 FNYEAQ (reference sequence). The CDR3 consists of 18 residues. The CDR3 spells CASSSTDPGQGRSYEQYF. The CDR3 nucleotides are TGTGCCAGCAGCTCCACAGATCCAGGACAGGGGAGGTCCTACGAGCAGTACTTC. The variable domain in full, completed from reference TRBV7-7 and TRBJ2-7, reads GAGVSQSPRYKVTKRGQDVTLRCDPISSHATLYWYQQALGQGPEFLTYFNYEAQPDKSGLPSDRFSAERPEGSISTLTIQRTEQRDSAMYRCASSSTDPGQGRSYEQYFGPGTRLTVT.

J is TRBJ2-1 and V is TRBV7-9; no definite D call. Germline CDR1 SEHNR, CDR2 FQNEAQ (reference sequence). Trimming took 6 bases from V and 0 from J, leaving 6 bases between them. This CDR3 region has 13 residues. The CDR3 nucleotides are TGTGCCAGCAGAGGTAGCTCCTACAATGAGCAGTTCTTC. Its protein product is CASRGSSYNEQFF.

The DNA for the CDR3 is TGTGCCATCAGTGATTCCCCTGGGGGGCGGGAGACCCAGTACTTC. It translates to CAISDSPGGRETQYF. The chain couples TRBV10-3 to TRBJ2-5; D is tentatively TRBD1 or TRBD2 (6 bases each). Deletions cut 3 bases from V and 5 bases from J, with 16 bases between. The CDR3 extends over 15 amino acids. The germline V gene encodes CDR1 ENHRY and CDR2 SYGVKD.

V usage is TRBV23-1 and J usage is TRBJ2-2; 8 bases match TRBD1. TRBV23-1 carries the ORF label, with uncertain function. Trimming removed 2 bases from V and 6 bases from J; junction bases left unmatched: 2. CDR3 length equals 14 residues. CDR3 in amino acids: CASSQPQGAGELFF. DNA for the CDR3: TGCGCCAGCAGTCAACCACAGGGGGCCGGGGAGCTGTTTTTT.

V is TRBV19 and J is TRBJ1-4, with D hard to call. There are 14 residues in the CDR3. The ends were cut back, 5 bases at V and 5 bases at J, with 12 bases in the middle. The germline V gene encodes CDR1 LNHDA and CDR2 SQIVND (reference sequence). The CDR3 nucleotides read TGTGCCAGTAGTGATGAACAGCTCAATGAAAAACTGTTTTTT. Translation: CASSDEQLNEKLFF.

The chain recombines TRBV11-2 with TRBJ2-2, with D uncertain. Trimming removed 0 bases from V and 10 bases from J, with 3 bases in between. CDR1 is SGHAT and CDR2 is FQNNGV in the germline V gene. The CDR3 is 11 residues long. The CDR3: CASSLEKELFF. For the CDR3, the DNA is TGTGCCAGCAGCTTAGAAAAGGAGCTGTTTTTT.

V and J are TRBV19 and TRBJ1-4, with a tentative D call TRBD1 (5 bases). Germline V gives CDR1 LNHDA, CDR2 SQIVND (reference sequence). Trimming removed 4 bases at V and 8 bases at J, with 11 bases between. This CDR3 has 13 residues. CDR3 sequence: CASSTGRGEKLFF. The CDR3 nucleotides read TGTGCCAGTAGTACGGGACGTGGAGAAAAACTGTTTTTT.

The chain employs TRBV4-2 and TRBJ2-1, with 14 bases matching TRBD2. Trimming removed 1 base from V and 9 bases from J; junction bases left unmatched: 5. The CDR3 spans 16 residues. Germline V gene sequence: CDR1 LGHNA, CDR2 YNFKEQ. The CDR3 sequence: CASSQARLAGGSEQFF. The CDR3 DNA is TGTGCCAGCAGCCAAGCGAGACTAGCGGGGGGGAGTGAGCAGTTCTTC.

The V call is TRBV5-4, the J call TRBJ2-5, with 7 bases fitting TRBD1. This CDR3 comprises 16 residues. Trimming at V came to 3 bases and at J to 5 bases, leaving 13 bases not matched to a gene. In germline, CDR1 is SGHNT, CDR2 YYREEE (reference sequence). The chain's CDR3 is CASSSDRVGLGETQYF. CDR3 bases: TGTGCCAGCAGCTCCGACAGGGTAGGGCTGGGGGAGACCCAGTACTTC. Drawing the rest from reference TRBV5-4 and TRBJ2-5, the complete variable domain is ETGVTQSPTHLIKTRGQQVTLRCSSQSGHNTVSWYQQALGQGPQFIFQYYREEENGRGNFPPRFSGLQFPNYSSELNVNALELDDSALYLCASSSDRVGLGETQYFGPGTRLLVL.